These 28 T cell receptor beta chains were all obtained from the same sample, sequenced in a study of shared clonotypes between healthy human individuals. Assay: immunoSEQ multiplex PCR; the TCRdb copy retains only in-frame clones and omits some. The sample lists about 1.5 million clones; around 98% were seen once. The sample consisted of naive CD4+ T cells sorted from blood. Described subset: CD45RA+ positively selected. The receptors come from a man aged 30 to 45 in good health.

V gene TRBV2 combines with J gene TRBJ2-7; D unclear. Germline assignment: CDR1 SNHLY and CDR2 FYNNEI. The CDR3 has 12 residues. V lost 3 bases and J 1 base, leaving 4 bases between the germline ends. The CDR3 DNA reads as TGTGCCAGCAGTGATGAGTCCTACGAGCAGTACTTC. Its protein product is CASSDESYEQYF.

The CDR3 region is CASSPTGAADTEAFF. CDR3 nucleotide sequence: TGTGCCAGCAGCCCAACGGGGGCTGCGGACACTGAAGCTTTCTTT. The rearrangement joins TRBV7-9 to TRBJ1-1, with a tentative D call TRBD1 (6 bases). This CDR3 has 15 residues. The V gene's germline CDR1 is SEHNR and CDR2 FQNEAQ (reference sequence). V gave up 5 bases and J gave up 3 bases, with 16 bases separating them.

On this clone itself: Other nucleotide sequences from this sample produce the same CDR3. The rearrangement joins TRBV2 to TRBJ2-1; 9 bases line up with TRBD2. Unmatched junction bases numbered 7, after V lost 6 bases and J lost 1 base. The CDR3 covers 16 residues. The germline V gene has CDR1 SNHLY and CDR2 FYNNEI. In DNA, the CDR3 is TGTGCCAGCAGAGGATTAGCGGGAGTATCCTACAATGAGCAGTTCTTC. Its translation is CASRGLAGVSYNEQFF.

The rearrangement uses TRBV28 and TRBJ2-7, with D possibly being TRBD2 (5 bases). From germline, CDR1 is MDHEN and CDR2 SYDVKM. This CDR3 comprises 14 residues. V lost 6 bases, J lost 1 base, and 13 bases lay in between. CDR3 in DNA: TGTGCCAGCAGATATGGGCGGGCATCCTACGAGCAGTACTTC. Residues: CASRYGRASYEQYF.

This chain uses TRBV2 with TRBJ1-3; 9 nucleotides align to TRBD1. Germline-derived CDR1 and CDR2 are SNHLY and FYNNEI. The length of the CDR3 is 16 residues. V was clipped by 4 bases and J by 4 bases; unmatched bases: 8. This chain's CDR3 is CASSGVGQGPGNTIYF. DNA of the CDR3: TGTGCCAGCAGTGGGGTGGGACAGGGTCCCGGAAACACCATATATTTT.

This chain uses TRBV19 with TRBJ2-5; the D gene is possibly TRBD2 (5 bases). CDR1 and CDR2 (germline): LNHDA, SQIVND (reference sequence). The CDR3 is 12 amino acids. With 10 bases removed from V and 5 bases from J, the gap between germline ends came to 14 bases. The CDR3: CATKGPGETQYF. DNA of the CDR3: TGTGCCACCAAAGGGCCGGGGGAGACCCAGTACTTC.

The V and J genes are TRBV7-2 and TRBJ2-4; D possibly matches TRBD1 or TRBD2 (5 bases each). CDR1 is SGHTA, CDR2 FQGNSA, per germline. The V and J ends lost 5 bases and 6 bases respectively, with 20 bases between them. CDR3 size: 16 residues. This chain's CDR3 is CASSPRGLGVINIQYF. The CDR3 DNA follows: TGTGCCAGCAGCCCCAGAGGACTGGGGGTTATAAACATTCAGTACTTC.

The rearrangement links TRBV19 to TRBJ2-7; 7 positions match TRBD1. V shed 7 bases and J 6 bases; nucleotides not matched to a gene: 3. The CDR3 is 11 amino acids. Germline loops: CDR1 LNHDA, CDR2 SQIVND (reference sequence). CDR3 sequence: CASKGGGEQYF. As DNA, the CDR3 is TGTGCCAGTAAAGGGGGCGGCGAGCAGTACTTC.

The V gene is TRBV10-2, the J gene TRBJ2-3, with TRBD2 identical over 7 bases. Unmatched junction bases numbered 11, after V lost 2 bases and J lost 6 bases. The CDR3 has 16 amino acids. CDR1 is WSHSY and CDR2 is SAAADI in the germline V gene. CDR3 nucleotides: TGCGCCAGCAGTGAGACGGGAGGCTTATTTAAGGATACGCAGTATTTT. Protein: CASSETGGLFKDTQYF.

This clone was picked up one time. J is TRBJ1-5 and V is TRBV6-6, with TRBD1 as a possible D gene (5 bases). CDR3 size: 13 residues. V lost 3 bases, J lost 6 bases, and 9 bases lay in between. The germline V gene encodes CDR1 MNHNY and CDR2 SVGAGI (reference sequence). CDR3 DNA: TGTGCCAGCAGTTATTCGGGGACTCAGCCCCAGCATTTT. Amino acids: CASSYSGTQPQHF.

The chain joins TRBV5-5 to TRBJ2-7; D may be TRBD2 (5 bases). Germline V lookup: CDR1 SGHKS, CDR2 YYEKEE (reference sequence). Trimming left V 3 bases short and J 3 bases short, with 7 bases between. The length of the CDR3 is 12 residues. CDR3 amino acids: CASSSAGYEQYF. CDR3 bases: TGTGCCAGCAGCTCGGCGGGCTACGAGCAGTACTTC. The full variable domain, with the rest looked up from reference TRBV5-5 and TRBJ2-7, is DAGVTQSPTHLIKTRGQQVTLRCSPISGHKSVSWYQQVLGQGPQFIFQYYEKEERGRGNFPDRFSARQFPNYSSELNVNALLLGDSALYLCASSSAGYEQYFGPGTRLTVT.

This chain links TRBV29-1 with TRBJ2-1, with 12 bases identical to TRBD2. Germline V gene lookup returns CDR1 SQVTM and CDR2 ANQGSEA. The CDR3 length is 14 residues. V shed 5 bases, J shed 9 bases, and the junction held 8 bases outside the gene matches. The DNA of the CDR3 is TGCAGCGTTTCCGGGACTAGCGGGTCAGGTGAGCAGTTCTTC. It encodes CSVSGTSGSGEQFF.

V usage is TRBV9 and J usage is TRBJ2-1; D is unclear. The CDR3 has 13 amino acids. Germline V gene lookup returns CDR1 SGDLS and CDR2 YYNGEE. V gave up 0 bases and J gave up 2 bases, with 3 bases separating them. The chain's CDR3 is CASSVGAYNEQFF. The CDR3, as DNA: TGTGCCAGCAGCGTAGGGGCCTACAATGAGCAGTTCTTC.

The chain links TRBV7-6 to TRBJ2-3; D possibly corresponds to TRBD1 (6 bases). In germline, CDR1 is SGHVS, CDR2 FNYEAQ. The CDR3 totals 19 residues. Trimming removed 4 bases from V and 6 bases from J, with 29 bases in between. This CDR3 reads CASSSPFVGPGEIVDTQYF. Here the CDR3 DNA reads TGTGCCAGCAGCTCCCCTTTCGTAGGGCCAGGGGAAATTGTGGATACGCAGTATTTT. Supplemented by reference TRBV7-6 and TRBJ2-3, the full variable domain reads GAGVSQSPRYKVTKRGQDVALRCDPISGHVSLYWYRQALGQGPEFLTYFNYEAQQDKSGLPNDRFSAERPEGSISTLTIQRTEQRDSAMYRCASSSPFVGPGEIVDTQYFGPGTRLTVL.

This clone has just one count. CDR3 region: CASMGGYTGELFF. CDR3 bases: TGCGCCTCCATGGGGGGGTACACCGGGGAGCTGTTTTTT. The V call is TRBV5-1, the J call TRBJ2-2, with TRBD2 matching over 7 bases. The CDR3 length is 13 residues. V lost 10 bases and J lost 3; bases outside the gene matches: 6. From germline, CDR1 is SGHRS and CDR2 YFSETQ.

The chain links TRBV11-2 to TRBJ2-5, with 12 bases fitting TRBD2. Germline V gene data show CDR1 as SGHAT and CDR2 as FQNNGV. The CDR3 contains 14 residues. J lost 7 bases, V lost 4 bases, and 4 bases had no gene match. In DNA form, the CDR3 reads TGTGCCAGCAGCTCTAGACTAGCGGGAGTGACCCAGTACTTC. Protein sequence: CASSSRLAGVTQYF.

V usage is TRBV7-9 and J usage is TRBJ1-5, with D maybe TRBD1 (5 bases). V shed 5 bases and J shed 1 base, with 9 bases lying between them. The CDR3 loop spans 14 amino acids. CDR1 is SEHNR, CDR2 FQNEAQ, per germline (reference sequence). The CDR3 loop is CASSHGDSNQPQHF. The CDR3 nucleotides are TGTGCCAGCAGCCATGGGGACAGCAATCAGCCCCAGCATTTT.

On this clone itself: One end of the junction is discordant with germline, which a read error may explain. V usage is TRBV7-7 and J usage is TRBJ2-2, with D perhaps matching TRBD1 or TRBD2 (5 bases each). Germline CDR1 reads SSHAT; CDR2 reads FNYEAQ (reference sequence). This CDR3 is built from 15 residues. The CDR3 nucleotides are TGTGCTAGCAGCTTAACGCAGGGAGCCACCGGGGAGCTGTTTTTT. Translation: CASSLTQGATGELFF.

This chain connects TRBV30 to TRBJ1-1; possible D gene TRBD1, 5 bases. CDR1 is GTSNPN and CDR2 is SVGIG in the germline V gene (reference sequence). The V gene lost 2 bases and the J gene lost 1 base, with 17 bases spanning the gap. The CDR3 has 16 amino acids. The DNA for the CDR3 is TGTGCCTGGAGTCGAGTTGGGGCAGGGCAGAACACTGAAGCTTTCTTT. Its translation is CAWSRVGAGQNTEAFF.

This chain links TRBV10-3 with TRBJ2-3, with TRBD1 matching over 7 bases. Unmatched junction bases numbered 11, after V lost 10 bases and J lost 4 bases. The CDR3 is made up of 14 amino acids. Germline lookup yields CDR1 ENHRY and CDR2 SYGVKD. Here the CDR3 reads CATSGTEIPDTQYF. Written as DNA, the CDR3 is TGTGCCACCTCCGGGACAGAGATTCCAGATACGCAGTATTTT.

The chain is built from TRBV10-2 and TRBJ2-2, with 7 bases aligning to TRBD1. CDR1 WSHSY and CDR2 SAAADI come from the germline V gene. This CDR3 is built from 16 residues. The trim removed 4 bases at V and 7 bases at J, leaving 12 bases unmatched. CDR3 nucleotides: TGCGCCAGCAGTGCCGAACCGACAGGGTCGGGCGGGGAGCTGTTTTTT. It translates to CASSAEPTGSGGELFF.

The V and J genes are TRBV7-2 and TRBJ2-1; D gene unclear. The CDR3 runs 12 residues. Germline CDR1 reads SGHTA; CDR2 reads FQGNSA. V lost 3 bases and J 7 bases, leaving 7 bases between the germline ends. The CDR3 DNA follows: TGTGCCAGCAGCTTCTACCATAATGAGCAGTTCTTC. Protein sequence: CASSFYHNEQFF.

The chain carries TRBV9 and TRBJ2-3; TRBD1 is a possible D gene (5 bases). The CDR3 is 13 residues long. The germline gives CDR1 SGDLS, CDR2 YYNGEE. V shed 4 bases and J shed 3 bases, with 9 bases lying between them. CDR3 region: CASSFPGTDTQYF. The CDR3 DNA is TGTGCCAGCAGCTTCCCAGGGACAGATACGCAGTATTTT.

The rearrangement links TRBV28 to TRBJ2-2; D perhaps matches TRBD2 (5 bases). The CDR3 runs 16 residues. Germline CDR1 is MDHEN and CDR2 is SYDVKM. V was trimmed by 5 bases and J by 0 bases, leaving 13 bases between them. The CDR3: CASSLETRANTGELFF. The CDR3 coding sequence is TGTGCCAGCAGTCTCGAAACTAGAGCGAACACCGGGGAGCTGTTTTTT.

Remarks on this clone: Other DNA sequences within the sample encode an identical CDR3. The chain combines TRBV28 with TRBJ2-7; possibly TRBD1 for D (8 bases). The germline CDR1 and CDR2 sequences are MDHEN and SYDVKM. With 7 bases removed from V and 3 bases from J, the gap between germline ends came to 13 bases. The CDR3 has 13 residues. Here the CDR3 reads CASIQGGSYEQYF. CDR3 DNA sequence: TGTGCCAGCATACAGGGGGGGAGCTACGAGCAGTACTTC.

The rearrangement links TRBV4-1 to TRBJ2-7; a possible D gene is TRBD1 (6 bases). Trimming removed 8 bases from V and 5 bases from J, with 19 bases in between. The CDR3 runs to 14 residues. From germline, CDR1 is MGHRA and CDR2 YSYEKL. CDR3 DNA: TGCGCCAGCGGGGGCTACCCAGAAACCCACGAGCAGTACTTC. Its translation: CASGGYPETHEQYF.

V and J are TRBV11-2 and TRBJ2-1, with 9 nucleotides matching TRBD2. This CDR3 has 16 amino acids. Germline assignment: CDR1 SGHAT and CDR2 FQNNGV. Trimming at V came to 7 bases and at J to 5 bases, leaving 12 bases not matched to a gene. CDR3 residues: CASIRGVAGAHNEQFF. The DNA of the CDR3 is TGTGCCAGCATCCGTGGGGTAGCGGGGGCCCACAATGAGCAGTTCTTC.

The chain links TRBV10-2 to TRBJ2-5; D gene ambiguous. Looked up from germline, CDR1 is WSHSY and CDR2 is SAAADI. This CDR3 region has 15 residues. V lost 2 bases to trimming and J lost 4 bases, with 14 bases between them. This CDR3 is CASSEVSWGRETQYF. The CDR3 DNA is TGCGCCAGCAGTGAGGTTTCTTGGGGAAGAGAGACCCAGTACTTC.